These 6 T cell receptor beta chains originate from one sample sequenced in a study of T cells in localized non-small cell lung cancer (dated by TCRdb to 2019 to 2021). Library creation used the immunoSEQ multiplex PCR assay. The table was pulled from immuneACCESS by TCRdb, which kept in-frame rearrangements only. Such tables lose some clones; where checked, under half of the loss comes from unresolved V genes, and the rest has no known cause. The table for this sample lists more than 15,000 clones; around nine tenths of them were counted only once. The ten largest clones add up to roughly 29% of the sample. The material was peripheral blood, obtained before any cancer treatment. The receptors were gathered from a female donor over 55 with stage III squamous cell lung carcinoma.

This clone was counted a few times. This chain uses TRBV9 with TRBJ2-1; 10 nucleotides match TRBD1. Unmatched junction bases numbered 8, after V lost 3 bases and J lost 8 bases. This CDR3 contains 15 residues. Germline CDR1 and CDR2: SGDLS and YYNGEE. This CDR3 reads CASSAAGTGAHEQFF. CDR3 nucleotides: TGTGCCAGCAGCGCAGCCGGGACAGGGGCTCATGAGCAGTTCTTC.

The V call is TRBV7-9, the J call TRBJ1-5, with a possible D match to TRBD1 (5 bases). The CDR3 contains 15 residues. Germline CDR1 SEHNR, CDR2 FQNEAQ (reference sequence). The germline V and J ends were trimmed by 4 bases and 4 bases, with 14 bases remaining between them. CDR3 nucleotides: TGTGCCAGCAGCTCCCAATATGACAGAAATCAGCCCCAGCATTTT. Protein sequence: CASSSQYDRNQPQHF.

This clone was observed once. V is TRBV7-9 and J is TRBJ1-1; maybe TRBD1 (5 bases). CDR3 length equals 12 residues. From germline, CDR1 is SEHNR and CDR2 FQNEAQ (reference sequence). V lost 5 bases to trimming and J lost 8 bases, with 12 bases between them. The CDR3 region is CASSLPTAEAFF. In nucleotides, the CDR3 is TGTGCCAGCAGCCTCCCGACAGCAGAAGCTTTCTTT.

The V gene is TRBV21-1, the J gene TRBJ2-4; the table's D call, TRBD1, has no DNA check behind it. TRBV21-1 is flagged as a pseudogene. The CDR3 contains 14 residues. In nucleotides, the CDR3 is TGTGCCAGACTTGGACAGGGCGCTGCAAACATTCAGTACTTC. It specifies CARLGQGAANIQYF.

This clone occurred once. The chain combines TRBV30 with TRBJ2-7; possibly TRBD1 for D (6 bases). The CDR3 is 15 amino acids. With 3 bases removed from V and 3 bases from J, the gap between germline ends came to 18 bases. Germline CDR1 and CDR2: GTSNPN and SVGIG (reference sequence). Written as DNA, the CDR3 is TGTGCCTGGAGACTCCCGGGACCCAGGGGCTACGAGCAGTACTTC. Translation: CAWRLPGPRGYEQYF. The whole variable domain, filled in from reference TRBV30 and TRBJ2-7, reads SQTIHQWPATLVQPVGSPLSLECTVEGTSNPNLYWYRQAAGRGLQLLFYSVGIGQISSEVPQNLSASRPQDRQFILSSKKLLLSDSGFYLCAWRLPGPRGYEQYFGPGTRLTVT.

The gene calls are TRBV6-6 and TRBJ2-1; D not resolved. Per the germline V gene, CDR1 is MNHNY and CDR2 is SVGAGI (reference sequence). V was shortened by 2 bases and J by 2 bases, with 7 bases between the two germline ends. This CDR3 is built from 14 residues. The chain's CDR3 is CASSYINPYNEQFF. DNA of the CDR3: TGTGCCAGCAGTTACATCAATCCCTACAATGAGCAGTTCTTC.